The rows below give T cell receptor beta chains drawn from one sample of a study of blood T cell repertoires in COVID-19. The repertoire was sequenced with immunoSEQ multiplex PCR; TCRdb's copy has only in-frame clones and lacks some. The sample has some 120,000 clones; approximately 80% are singletons. The specimen sequenced was peripheral blood. All receptors derive from a man aged 35-49 years with active or convalescent COVID-19. CDR3s include the opening cysteine and the closing phenylalanine or tryptophan. D genes are given only for firm matches. Size values are once, few and many counts, or a class for expanded clones, and some rows have none.

D: .; V: TRBV9; J: TRBJ1-1; size: .; CDR3: CASSVFRGTNTEAFF; DNA: TGTGCCAGCAGCGTATTTCGGGGAACTAACACTGAAGCTTTCTTT
D: .; V: TRBV29-1; J: TRBJ2-5; size: .; CDR3: CSVEGQGWETQYF; DNA: TGCAGCGTTGAAGGTCAGGGCTGGGAGACCCAGTACTTC
D: TRBD2; V: TRBV10-3; J: TRBJ2-1; size: .; CDR3: CAISERTSMDNEQFF; DNA: TGTGCCATCAGTGAAAGGACTAGTATGGACAATGAGCAGTTCTTC
D: .; V: TRBV28; J: TRBJ1-1; size: few; CDR3: CASSPGGMNTEAFF; DNA: TGTGCCAGCAGTCCCGGAGGGATGAACACTGAAGCTTTCTTT
D: .; V: TRBV2; J: TRBJ1-2; size: .; CDR3: CASSTGTGLGYTF; DNA: TGTGCCAGCAGTACCGGTACAGGGTTGGGCTACACCTTC
D: TRBD2; V: TRBV6-6; J: TRBJ2-7; size: once; CDR3: CASSLSGGYEQYF; DNA: TGTGCCAGCAGTCTTAGCGGGGGCTACGAGCAGTACTTC
D: TRBD1; V: TRBV6-2/TRBV6-3; J: TRBJ1-5; size: .; CDR3: CASSPWTGGGNQPQHF; DNA: TGTGCCAGCAGTCCATGGACAGGGGGCGGCAATCAGCCCCAGCATTTT
D: .; V: TRBV5-1; J: TRBJ2-1; size: .; CDR3: CASSLGSSSYNEQFF; DNA: TGCGCCAGCAGCTTGGGGTCGAGCTCCTACAATGAGCAGTTCTTC
D: .; V: TRBV6-2/TRBV6-3; J: TRBJ2-7; size: .; CDR3: CASSDGTLGAYEQYF; DNA: TGTGCCAGCAGCGACGGGACACTGGGGGCCTACGAGCAGTACTTC
D: .; V: TRBV6-4; J: TRBJ1-1; size: .; CDR3: CASSEAHGRKTEAFF; DNA: TGTGCCAGCAGTGAGGCCCACGGGAGGAAGACTGAAGCTTTCTTT
D: .; V: TRBV28; J: TRBJ1-3; size: .; CDR3: CASTARGRSSGNTIYF; DNA: TGTGCCAGCACGGCCAGGGGAAGATCCTCTGGAAACACCATATATTTT
D: TRBD1; V: TRBV4-1; J: TRBJ2-1; size: .; CDR3: CASGGTYRGREQFF; DNA: TGCGCCAGCGGGGGGACTTACAGGGGGCGAGAGCAGTTCTTC
D: .; V: TRBV30; J: TRBJ1-5; size: .; CDR3: CAWTQGQGTQPQHF; DNA: TGTGCCTGGACCCAAGGGCAGGGAACGCAGCCCCAGCATTTT
D: TRBD1; V: TRBV15; J: TRBJ1-2; size: .; CDR3: CATSRAPGGSLYF; DNA: TGTGCCACCAGCAGAGCCCCAGGGGGCTCCCTGTACTTC
D: TRBD2; V: TRBV6-5; J: TRBJ2-2; size: .; CDR3: CASMTSGGETGELFF; DNA: TGTGCCAGCATGACTAGCGGGGGGGAAACCGGGGAGCTGTTTTTT
D: .; V: TRBV14; J: TRBJ1-1; size: once; CDR3: CASSQTLLYRENTEAFF; DNA: TGTGCCAGCAGTCAAACGCTCTTGTACAGGGAGAACACTGAAGCTTTCTTT
D: TRBD2; V: TRBV9; J: TRBJ2-2; size: .; CDR3: CASSAHSGLAGVAGELFF; DNA: TGTGCCAGCAGCGCGCACTCCGGACTAGCGGGGGTAGCCGGGGAGCTGTTTTTT
D: TRBD1; V: TRBV5-4; J: TRBJ1-6; size: .; CDR3: CASSLGQGDSPLHF; DNA: TGTGCCAGCAGCTTGGGGCAGGGGGACTCACCCCTCCACTTT